These T cell receptor beta chains were read from a single sample in a study of cytomegalovirus exposure and HLA in healthy donors. Using immunoSEQ multiplex PCR, the repertoire was profiled, and TCRdb retains in-frame clones only, with some absent. The repertoire holds 75,000 to 90,000 clones, with 63% as singletons. Sequenced input: PBMCs. These receptors all stem from a woman in her thirties or forties in good health and CMV-seropositive. Both conserved end residues are part of each CDR3. The D gene is left open where the match is weak. Part of the rows lack a size; the others show once, few, many or a class for expanded clones.

v_gene	abundance	d_gene	j_gene	CDR3aa	CDR3nt
TRBV7-2	NA	TRBD1	TRBJ1-1	CASRGQGDTEAFF	TGTGCCAGCAGGGGACAGGGAGACACTGAAGCTTTCTTT
TRBV28	NA	NA	TRBJ2-4	CASSLGENIQYF	TGTGCCAGCAGTTTGGGAGAAAACATTCAGTACTTC
TRBV7-2	NA	NA	TRBJ2-1	CASSMVSSVTENEQFF	TGTGCCAGCAGCATGGTATCGTCGGTCACGGAGAATGAGCAGTTCTTC
TRBV6-6	few	TRBD1	TRBJ1-1	CASHLRTGDPEAFF	TGTGCCAGCCACCTAAGGACAGGGGACCCTGAAGCTTTCTTT
TRBV29-1	few	TRBD1	TRBJ1-2	CSVEDQGGGYTF	TGCAGCGTTGAAGATCAAGGGGGCGGCTACACCTTC
TRBV5-4	NA	NA	TRBJ1-1	CASSLGWEGEVAEAFF	TGTGCCAGCAGCTTGGGGTGGGAGGGCGAGGTGGCTGAAGCTTTCTTT
TRBV11-2	few	TRBD1	TRBJ1-1	CASSPTTGKAFF	TGTGCCAGCAGCCCGACGACAGGGAAGGCTTTCTTT
TRBV29-1	NA	NA	TRBJ1-1	CSVVTGLNTEAFF	TGCAGCGTTGTAACCGGGTTGAACACTGAAGCTTTCTTT
TRBV7-2	NA	TRBD1	TRBJ2-5	CASSLRGTGGETQYF	TGTGCCAGCAGCTTAAGGGGGACAGGGGGAGAGACCCAGTACTTC
TRBV7-9	NA	NA	TRBJ1-1	CASSLGRAVRGTEAFF	TGTGCCAGCAGCTTAGGTAGGGCTGTAAGGGGGACTGAAGCTTTCTTT
TRBV9	NA	TRBD1	TRBJ2-7	CASSVSTGGSYEQYF	TGTGCCAGCAGCGTAAGCACAGGGGGTTCCTACGAGCAGTACTTC
TRBV5-1	NA	NA	TRBJ2-3	CASSGGTGSTMASQYF	TGCGCCAGCAGCGGAGGAACCGGGTCCACGATGGCATCGCAGTATTTT
TRBV18	NA	TRBD1	TRBJ1-1	CASSPPSSGQGGTEAFF	TGTGCCAGCTCACCACCGAGCTCGGGGCAGGGGGGCACTGAAGCTTTCTTT
TRBV4-2	NA	TRBD2	TRBJ2-1	CASSQDRSGSGNEQFF	TGTGCCAGCAGCCAAGACCGCAGCGGGAGTGGGAATGAGCAGTTCTTC
TRBV28	once	TRBD1	TRBJ2-5	CASSLIWDRVGETQYF	TGTGCCAGCAGTTTAATATGGGACAGGGTGGGGGAGACCCAGTACTTC
TRBV6-5	few	NA	TRBJ1-4	CASSRAVNEKLFF	TGTGCCAGCAGCAGGGCGGTTAATGAAAAACTGTTTTTT
TRBV28	NA	NA	TRBJ1-5	CASRPQILNQPQHF	TGTGCCAGCAGACCCCAGATTCTGAATCAGCCCCAGCATTTT
TRBV7-9	few	NA	TRBJ2-4	CASSLAEGNRIAKNIQYF	TGTGCCAGCAGCTTAGCTGAGGGAAACAGAATAGCCAAAAACATTCAGTACTTC
TRBV30	few	TRBD2	TRBJ2-7	CAWRLAGTIGSYEQYF	TGTGCCTGGAGGTTAGCGGGGACCATTGGGTCCTACGAGCAGTACTTC
TRBV5-1	NA	NA	TRBJ2-7	CASSLYPVGSSSYEQYF	TGCGCCAGCAGCTTGTATCCCGTAGGATCTAGCTCCTACGAGCAGTACTTC
TRBV2	NA	NA	TRBJ1-5	CASSENQGSQPQHF	TGTGCCAGCAGTGAAAACCAGGGCAGTCAGCCCCAGCATTTT
TRBV2	NA	NA	TRBJ2-7	CARGQNSYEQYF	TGTGCCAGGGGACAAAACTCCTACGAGCAGTACTTC
TRBV5-1	few	NA	TRBJ1-1	CASSFGGDGTEAFF	TGCGCCAGCAGCTTTGGGGGCGATGGCACTGAAGCTTTCTTT
TRBV5-1	NA	TRBD1	TRBJ2-7	CASSPDRTGAIEQYF	TGCGCCAGCAGCCCTGATAGGACAGGGGCGATCGAGCAGTACTTC
TRBV4-1	NA	NA	TRBJ2-3	CASSQDEVRYTDTQYF	TGCGCCAGCAGCCAAGATGAAGTGAGGTACACAGATACGCAGTATTTT
TRBV7-2	NA	TRBD1	TRBJ2-5	CASSLFSLGQGTQYF	TGTGCCAGCAGCTTATTTTCTTTGGGACAGGGAACCCAGTACTTC
TRBV4-2	NA	NA	TRBJ1-2	CASSQADSTNYGYTF	TGTGCCAGCAGCCAAGCCGACTCGACTAACTATGGCTACACCTTC
TRBV6-1	NA	NA	TRBJ1-5	CASTPYGGNQPQHF	TGTGCCAGCACTCCTTACGGTGGCAATCAGCCCCAGCATTTT
TRBV27	NA	NA	TRBJ1-2	CASSFTGFYGYTF	TGTGCCAGCAGTTTTACGGGGTTCTATGGCTACACCTTC
TRBV5-6	few	NA	TRBJ2-7	CASSPTGPYEQYF	TGTGCCAGCAGCCCGACAGGTCCCTACGAGCAGTACTTC
TRBV7-9	NA	NA	TRBJ2-5	CASSLAQGLQETQYF	TGTGCCAGCAGCTTAGCGCAGGGGCTCCAAGAGACCCAGTACTTC
TRBV30	few	NA	TRBJ2-1	CAGGRFIEQFF	TGTGCCGGAGGACGGTTTATTGAGCAGTTCTTC
TRBV10-3	many	TRBD1	TRBJ1-5	CAISADRASNQPQHF	TGTGCCATCAGCGCGGACAGGGCAAGCAATCAGCCCCAGCATTTT
TRBV7-9	few	NA	TRBJ2-3	CASSPRNRVTDTQYF	TGTGCCAGCAGCCCCAGGAACAGGGTCACAGATACGCAGTATTTT
TRBV4-3	NA	NA	TRBJ2-2	CASSQEGLHPTGELFF	TGCGCCAGCAGCCAAGAGGGACTCCACCCTACCGGGGAGCTGTTTTTT
TRBV7-2	NA	TRBD1	TRBJ2-2	CASSLYGTVNTGELFF	TGTGCCAGCAGCTTATATGGGACAGTGAACACCGGGGAGCTGTTTTTT
TRBV27	NA	TRBD1	TRBJ1-2	CASSPDRERYYGYTF	TGTGCCAGCAGTCCCGACAGGGAGCGCTACTATGGCTACACCTTC
TRBV5-8	NA	NA	TRBJ2-3	CASSYPPGTDTQYF	TGTGCCAGCAGCTACCCCCCGGGCACAGATACGCAGTATTTT
TRBV7-2	NA	NA	TRBJ2-2	CASSAISVTGELFF	TGTGCCAGCAGCGCTATCAGCGTCACCGGGGAGCTGTTTTTT
TRBV7-2	once	NA	TRBJ2-7	CASSPQGNSYEQYF	TGTGCCAGCAGCCCCCAGGGTAACTCCTACGAGCAGTACTTC
TRBV30	NA	NA	TRBJ1-2	CAWSVMSGDGYTF	TGTGCCTGGAGTGTTATGTCAGGGGATGGCTACACCTTC
TRBV27	NA	NA	TRBJ2-2	CASSFRGTGELFF	TGTGCCAGCAGTTTTAGGGGGACCGGGGAGCTGTTTTTT
TRBV25-1	NA	NA	TRBJ2-3	CASSKDWEDTQYF	TGTGCCAGCAGTAAAGACTGGGAGGATACGCAGTATTTT
TRBV4-3	NA	TRBD1	TRBJ1-1	CASSQDKMASDRGAEAFF	TGCGCCAGCAGCCAAGATAAGATGGCCTCCGACAGGGGGGCCGAGGCTTTCTTT
TRBV7-2	once	TRBD2	TRBJ2-3	CASSPSLAGGPDTQYF	TGTGCCAGCAGCCCTAGTCTAGCGGGAGGCCCAGATACGCAGTATTTT
TRBV6-5	NA	NA	TRBJ1-2	CASSPRRTANYGYTF	TGTGCCAGCAGTCCCCGGAGGACAGCTAACTATGGCTACACCTTC
TRBV7-9	NA	TRBD1	TRBJ1-5	CASSLWTGGPNQPQHF	TGTGCCAGCAGCTTATGGACAGGGGGCCCTAATCAGCCCCAGCATTTT
TRBV7-2	once	NA	TRBJ2-5	CASSQHETQYF	TGTGCCAGCAGCCAACACGAGACCCAGTACTTC
TRBV5-7	NA	NA	TRBJ1-4	CASSLQQGVSGTNEKLFF	TGTGCCAGCAGCTTGCAACAGGGAGTAAGTGGGACTAATGAAAAACTGTTTTTT
TRBV29-1	NA	NA	TRBJ1-2	CSVAARGGYTF	TGCAGCGTTGCGGCCCGGGGTGGCTACACCTTC
TRBV5-4	NA	TRBD1	TRBJ2-1	CASRAGTASYNEQFF	TGTGCCAGCAGGGCCGGGACAGCCTCCTACAATGAGCAGTTCTTC
TRBV30	NA	TRBD2	TRBJ2-5	CAWSVREGETQYF	TGTGCCTGGAGTGTACGGGAGGGCGAGACCCAGTACTTC
TRBV5-8	NA	NA	TRBJ1-1	CASSFPGEGTEAFF	TGTGCCAGCAGCTTCCCAGGAGAGGGCACTGAAGCTTTCTTT
TRBV6-5	NA	NA	TRBJ2-4	CASRAGAPAKNIQYF	TGTGCCTCCCGTGCGGGCGCTCCAGCCAAAAACATTCAGTACTTC